The entry below gives a single TCR beta chain sequence along with its context. Antigen specificity is unknown. This entry is derived from a study of shared clonotypes between healthy human individuals. Regarding the study as a whole: Compared with clonotypes that all four donors shared, non-shared clonotypes had lower generation probabilities.

This table comes from immunoSEQ multiplex PCR, and its TCRdb copy is limited to in-frame clones, with some not included. The sample shows millions of clones, approximately 95% of them seen only once. V lost 6 bases and J lost 3; bases outside the gene matches: 10. Germline lookup yields CDR1 MDHEN and CDR2 SYDVKM. The length of the CDR3 is 17 residues. This chain links TRBV28 with TRBJ2-7; 14 nucleotides match TRBD2. Sequencing used naive CD4+ T cells from PBMCs. Sample subset: CD45RA+ positively selected. The sequence was obtained from a man younger than 30 in good health. Some clones in this sample may be carry-over from other donors' samples. The CDR3 nucleotides read TGTGCCAGCAGCAGACTAGCGGGAGGGCCGCCAGGCTACGAGCAGTACTTC. Protein product: CASSRLAGGPPGYEQYF. The variable domain in full, with the rest retrieved from reference TRBV28 and TRBJ2-7, is DVKVTQSSRYLVKRTGEKVFLECVQDMDHENMFWYRQDPGLGLRLIYFSYDVKMKEKGDIPEGYSVSREKKERFSLILESASTNQTSMYLCASSRLAGGPPGYEQYFGPGTRLTVT.